This T cell receptor beta chain was obtained from a study of shared clonotypes between healthy human individuals. Sequencing used immunoSEQ multiplex PCR; TCRdb keeps in-frame clones, though not all of them. The sample lists over 2,000,000 clones, 80% to 95% occurring once. This CDR3 spans 16 amino acids. V shed 3 bases and J 5 bases; nucleotides not matched to a gene: 8. CDR1 MDHEN and CDR2 SYDVKM come from the germline V gene. Naive CD8 cells, CD45RO-negative and positively selected for CCR7, excluded terminally differentiated effector memory CD45RA+ cells. J is TRBJ2-3 and V is TRBV28, with TRBD1 identical over 10 bases. This clonotype was sampled from a man between 18 and 29 years old in good health. Some clones in this sample may be carry-over from other donors' samples. Input material: naive CD8+ T cells from PBMCs. The CDR3 reads CASSFGQGEVGDTQYF. Written as DNA, the CDR3 is TGTGCCAGCAGTTTCGGACAGGGGGAAGTAGGAGATACGCAGTATTTT.